This T cell receptor (beta chain) was retrieved from a study of blood T cell repertoires in COVID-19. On the study more broadly: Acute and convalescent COVID-19 samples came from the United States, Italy and Spain. T cells, B-cell-depleted T cells, or PBMCs supplied cDNA or gDNA.

Source study methods: Reference gene primer amplification yielded estimated nucleated cell counts. Profiled with immunoSEQ multiplex PCR; TCRdb holds only in-frame clones, not every one. The V and J calls and clone size come from that table; D and trimming were worked out from the DNA. The table lists fewer than 250,000 clones, roughly 80% of them singletons. The V gene end was trimmed by 5 bases and the J gene end by 7 bases; junction bases not matched to a gene: 8. Germline CDR1 reads SGHTA; CDR2 reads FQGTGA. The CDR3 length is 15 residues. The origin of this receptor is a man aged 60-69 years with acute or convalescent COVID-19. The sample taken for sequencing was peripheral blood. The chain uses TRBV7-3 and TRBJ2-1; 10 positions agree with TRBD2. The CDR3 region is CASSPLAGAQNEQFF. CDR3 in DNA: TGTGCCAGCAGCCCTCTAGCGGGGGCGCAAAATGAGCAGTTCTTC.